This section outlines one T cell receptor (beta chain) sequence together with its context. Its antigen is still unknown. This may arise from a read error, as a much more abundant clone is one base away. The CDR3 numbers 12 residues from cysteine through phenylalanine. Left in the record is the CDR3 DNA by itself, 36 bases read in frame from the first base. Trimming at the junction amounts to 4 bases on V and 12 bases on J, and the germline ends lie 13 bases apart. CDR1 and CDR2, looked up from the germline V gene, are MNHEY and SVGAGI. The data originate from a study of blood T cells in healthy people across ages (dated by TCRdb to 2013 to 2016). Background on the whole study: In model experiments, template switching captured roughly one uniquely barcoded TCR beta cDNA molecule for every two T cells. The study analyzed two additional independent replicas of 1 million unique cDNA reads from the same blood draw for two donors, one aged 18 to 29 and one aged 80 or older. Using deep sequencing normalized with unique cDNA molecular identifiers, the study measured how TCR beta repertoire diversity changes with age. Donors were grouped into four age groups: young (average approximately 15 years), middle-aged (approximately 41), aged (around 66) and long-lived (just over 80). Donors of different ages were randomly distributed across sequencing lanes to avoid experimental bias.

Overall study results and their limits: Because the CMV infection status of the donors was unknown, age-related changes in expanded clonotypes may potentially have been confounded. Bulk unsorted PBMC profiling prevented conclusive comparison of naive and antigen-experienced compartments. Observed TCR beta diversity per million T cells fell roughly linearly with age, and a significant reduction was already apparent by age about 38. Observed TCR beta diversity correlated strongly with the percentage of naive T cells measured by flow cytometry. Estimates of total diversity from one million sequenced T cells were regarded as lower bounds and underestimates. Compared with the aged group, the long-lived group had more naive CD4+ T cells, fewer expanded clones and increased TCR diversity, suggesting age selection.

Systemically healthy Caucasian individuals from Russia, about 38 in total and aged roughly 6 to 90 years, were included as donors. Each donor gave about 9.7 milliliters of peripheral blood, drawn into EDTA-treated Vacutainer tubes. Ficoll-Paque density-gradient centrifugation was used to isolate PBMCs, with at least 6 million per sample. Trizol reagent was used to extract total RNA from the PBMCs, yielding at least 5.5 micrograms per sample. For every donor, an aliquot of PBMCs went through flow cytometry to measure the percentages of naive CD45RAhigh/CD27high T cells. The method behind the library was 5' RACE. The listed sequencing device is Illumina HiSeq 2500. A second about 7 to 12 cycle PCR used a sample-barcoded 5' primer and a J-beta primer mix. A template-switch 5' adaptor carrying 12 random nucleotides introduced a unique molecular identifier onto each TCR beta cDNA molecule. Each sample yielded at least 2.5 million CDR3-containing paired-end reads. The Mint cDNA synthesis kit, primed by a TRBC-specific oligonucleotide, was used to synthesize first-strand cDNA from all RNA. Following uracil-DNA glycosylase treatment, all cDNA underwent a first 18-cycle PCR with the universal primers M1SS and BC2_uni_R. The authors processed their data as follows. For normalization, 1 million high-quality reads, each with a distinct molecular identifier, were randomly selected from each sample. Instead of being binned into consensus sequences, reads that shared molecular identifiers were thrown out. MiTCR, with a Q25 quality threshold and the strictest error-elimination algorithm, was used for CDR3 identification, clonotype clustering and error correction. A nonparametric unseen species model using Euler transformation provided a lower-bound estimate of total TCR beta diversity. The raw public reads went through TCRdb reprocessing: fastp at Q25, MiXCR clone calling, in-frame beta chains kept. Each entry is one CDR3 protein sequence, shown with its most common DNA and genes. The V and J calls follow TCRdb's processing rather than the paper's. This sample holds 650,000 to 1,000,000 distinct CDR3 sequences; roughly 35% were observed only once. The top ten clones comprise under 15% of the sample.

This receptor chain uses TRBV6-5 and TRBJ1-5, and perhaps TRBD1 as D gene, on 5 matching bases. The sequenced sample was blood. This receptor was identified in a man aged 18 to 30 in good health. This receptor carries the CDR3 CASSSDRGSQHF. The nucleotide sequence reads as follows: TGTGCCAGCAGTTCCGATCGGGGCAGCCAGCATTTT.